The entry below gives a single T cell receptor beta chain sequence along with its context. Individual cDNA molecules each received unique molecular identifiers attached to them. From the 5' RACE reads, TCRdb called clonotypes with MiXCR, one entry per CDR3 protein. The table includes fewer than 85,000 distinct CDR3 sequences, under 15% detected once. This sample was included in a study of early T cells in non-severe SARS-CoV-2 infection. Study as a whole: Chains from this unsorted whole-blood bulk RNA could not be paired.

Germline V gene data show CDR1 as SGHTA and CDR2 as FQGNSA. V lost 3 bases and J lost 6, with 17 bases in between. CDR3 size: 15 residues. The TCR was taken from an adult who was a healthcare worker with PCR-confirmed SARS-CoV-2 infection or an uninfected control (not recorded which). The sample was whole blood. The V call is TRBV7-2, the J call TRBJ1-1; D gene uncertain. CDR3 DNA: TGTGCCAGCAGCTTCACCCTCTTGGTTAAGTCTGAAGCTTTCTTT. This gives the protein CASSFTLLVKSEAFF.